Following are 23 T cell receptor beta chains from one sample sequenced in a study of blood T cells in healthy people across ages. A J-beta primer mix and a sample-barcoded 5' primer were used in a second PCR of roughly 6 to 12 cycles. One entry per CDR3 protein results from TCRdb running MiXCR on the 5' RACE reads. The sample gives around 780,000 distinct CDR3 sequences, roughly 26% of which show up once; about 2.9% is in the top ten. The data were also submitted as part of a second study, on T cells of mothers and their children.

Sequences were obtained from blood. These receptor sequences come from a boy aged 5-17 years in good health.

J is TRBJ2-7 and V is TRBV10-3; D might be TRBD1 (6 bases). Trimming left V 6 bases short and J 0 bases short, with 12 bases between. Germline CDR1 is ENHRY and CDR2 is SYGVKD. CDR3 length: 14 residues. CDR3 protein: CAIRDSSLSYEQYF. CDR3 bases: TGTGCCATCAGGGACAGCTCCCTCTCCTACGAGCAGTACTTC.

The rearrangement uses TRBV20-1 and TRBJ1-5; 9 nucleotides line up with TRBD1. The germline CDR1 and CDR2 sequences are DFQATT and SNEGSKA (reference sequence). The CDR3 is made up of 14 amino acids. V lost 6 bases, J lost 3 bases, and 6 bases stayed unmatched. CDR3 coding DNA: TGCAGTGCAGAAACAGGGGGCCTCAATCAGCCCCAGCATTTT. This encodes CSAETGGLNQPQHF.

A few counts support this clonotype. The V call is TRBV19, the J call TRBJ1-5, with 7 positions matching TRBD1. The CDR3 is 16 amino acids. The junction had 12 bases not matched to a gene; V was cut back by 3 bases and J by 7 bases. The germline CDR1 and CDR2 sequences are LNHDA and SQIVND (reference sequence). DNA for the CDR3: TGTGCCAGTAGTATTGGGATAGACAGGGACAAGCAGCCCCAGCATTTT. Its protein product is CASSIGIDRDKQPQHF.

The CDR3 region has the DNA TGCGCCAGCAGTCCCGCGGGGTCGGTCCAATCTCCCTATGAGCAGTTCTTC. This gives the protein CASSPAGSVQSPYEQFF. This chain joins TRBV5-1 and TRBJ2-1, with a tentative D call TRBD2 (6 bases). CDR3 length: 17 amino acids. Between the trimmed V and J ends, which lost 5 bases and 8 bases, there was a span of 26 bases. Germline V gene sequence: CDR1 SGHRS, CDR2 YFSETQ. The full variable domain, in which reference TRBV5-1 and TRBJ2-1 provide the parts outside the CDR3, is KAGVTQTPRYLIKTRGQQVTLSCSPISGHRSVSWYQQTPGQGLQFLFEYFSETQRNKGNFPGRFSGRQFSNSRSEMNVSTLELGDSALYLCASSPAGSVQSPYEQFFGPGTRLTVL.

CDR3 amino acids: CASSALRNEQFF. The DNA of the CDR3 is TGTGCCAGCAGCGCTCTTAGGAATGAGCAGTTCTTC. This chain links TRBV7-9 with TRBJ2-5; D call uncertain. The DNA end is a closer match to TRBJ2-1, so the J assignment may be wrong. The CDR3 runs to 12 residues. The germline V gene encodes CDR1 SEHNR and CDR2 FQNEAQ (reference sequence).

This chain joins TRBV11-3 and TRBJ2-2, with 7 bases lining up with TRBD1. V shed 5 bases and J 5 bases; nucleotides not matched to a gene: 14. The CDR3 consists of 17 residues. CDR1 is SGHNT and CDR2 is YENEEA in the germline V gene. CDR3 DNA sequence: TGTGCCAGCAGCCCTCGGACAGGCCAAATGAGGACCGGGGAGCTGTTTTTT. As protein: CASSPRTGQMRTGELFF.

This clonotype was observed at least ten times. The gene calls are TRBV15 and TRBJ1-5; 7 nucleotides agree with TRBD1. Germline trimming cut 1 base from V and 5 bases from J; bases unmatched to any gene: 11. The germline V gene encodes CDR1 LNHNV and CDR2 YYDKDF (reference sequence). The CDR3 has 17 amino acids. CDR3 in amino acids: CATSRVVGTALDQPQHF. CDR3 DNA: TGTGCCACCAGCAGAGTTGTAGGGACAGCCTTAGATCAGCCCCAGCATTTT.

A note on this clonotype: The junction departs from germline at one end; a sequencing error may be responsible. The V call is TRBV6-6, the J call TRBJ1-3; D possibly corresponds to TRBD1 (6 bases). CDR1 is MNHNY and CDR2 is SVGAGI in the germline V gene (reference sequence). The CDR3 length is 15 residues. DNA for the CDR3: TGTGCCAGCAGCTACTCGACTCGGGGGCCGGACACCATATATTTT. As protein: CASSYSTRGPDTIYF.

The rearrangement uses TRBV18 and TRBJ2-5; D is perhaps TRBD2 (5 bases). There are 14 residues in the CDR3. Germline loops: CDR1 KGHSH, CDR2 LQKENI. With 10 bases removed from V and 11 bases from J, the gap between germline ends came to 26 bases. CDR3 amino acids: CATSSEVTGYGQYF. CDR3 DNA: TGTGCCACTAGCTCAGAGGTAACTGGCTACGGGCAGTACTTC.

CDR3 amino acids: CASSPHGQRGSSYNEQFF. For the CDR3, the DNA is TGTGCCAGCAGCCCCCACGGCCAGCGTGGGAGCTCCTACAATGAGCAGTTCTTC. The chain combines TRBV9 with TRBJ2-1; D may be TRBD2 (5 bases). The V end was cut by 4 bases, the J end by 0 bases, with 20 bases between. There are 18 residues in the CDR3. Germline V gene sequence: CDR1 SGDLS, CDR2 YYNGEE.

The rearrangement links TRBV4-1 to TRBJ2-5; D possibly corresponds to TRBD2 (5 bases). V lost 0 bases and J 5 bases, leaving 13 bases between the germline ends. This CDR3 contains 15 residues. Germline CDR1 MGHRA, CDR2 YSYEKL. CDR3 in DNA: TGCGCCAGCAGCCAAGACCCCGGCGGGCGGGAGACCCAGTACTTC. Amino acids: CASSQDPGGRETQYF.

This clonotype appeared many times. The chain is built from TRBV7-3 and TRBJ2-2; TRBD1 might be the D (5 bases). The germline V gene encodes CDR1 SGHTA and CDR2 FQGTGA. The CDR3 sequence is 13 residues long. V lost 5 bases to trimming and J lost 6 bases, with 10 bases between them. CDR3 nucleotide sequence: TGTGCCAGCAGCGCCAGGGTTGCCGGGGAGCTGTTTTTT. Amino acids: CASSARVAGELFF.

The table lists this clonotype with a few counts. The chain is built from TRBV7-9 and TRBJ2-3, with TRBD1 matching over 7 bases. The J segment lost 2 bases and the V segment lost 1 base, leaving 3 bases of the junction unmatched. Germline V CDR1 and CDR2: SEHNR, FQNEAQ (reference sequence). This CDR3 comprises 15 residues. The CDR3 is CASSLGQGHTDTQYF. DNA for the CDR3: TGTGCCAGCAGCTTAGGACAGGGCCACACAGATACGCAGTATTTT. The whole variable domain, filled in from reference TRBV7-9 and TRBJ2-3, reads DTGVSQNPRHKITKRGQNVTFRCDPISEHNRLYWYRQTLGQGPEFLTYFQNEAQLEKSRLLSDRFSAERPKGSFSTLEIQRTEQGDSAMYLCASSLGQGHTDTQYFGPGTRLTVL.

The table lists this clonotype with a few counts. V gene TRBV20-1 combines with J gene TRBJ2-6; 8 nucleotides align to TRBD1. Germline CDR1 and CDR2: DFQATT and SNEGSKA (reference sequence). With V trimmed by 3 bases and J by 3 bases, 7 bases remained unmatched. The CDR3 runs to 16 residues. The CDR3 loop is CSARWQGAGGANVLTF. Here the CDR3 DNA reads TGCAGTGCTAGGTGGCAGGGGGCAGGTGGGGCCAACGTCCTGACTTTC.

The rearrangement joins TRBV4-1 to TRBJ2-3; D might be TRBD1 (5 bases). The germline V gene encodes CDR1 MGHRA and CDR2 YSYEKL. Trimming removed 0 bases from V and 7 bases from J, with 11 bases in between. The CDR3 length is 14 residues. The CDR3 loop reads CASSQESGYYTQYF. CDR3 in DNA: TGCGCCAGCAGCCAAGAATCAGGGTATTATACGCAGTATTTT.

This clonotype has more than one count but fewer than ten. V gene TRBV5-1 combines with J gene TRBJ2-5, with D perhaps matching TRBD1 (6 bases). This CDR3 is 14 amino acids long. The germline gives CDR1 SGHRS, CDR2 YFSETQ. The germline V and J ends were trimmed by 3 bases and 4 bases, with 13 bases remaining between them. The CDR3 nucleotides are TGCGCCAGCAGCTCGGCAGGGGTGGGAGAGACCCAGTACTTC. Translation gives CASSSAGVGETQYF.

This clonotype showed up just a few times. CDR3 amino acids: CASSFLGAEAFF. CDR3 DNA sequence: TGTGCCAGCAGTTTTCTGGGCGCTGAAGCTTTCTTT. The V call is TRBV12-3 or TRBV12-4, the J call TRBJ1-1; no clear D gene. V was trimmed by 3 bases and J by 6 bases, leaving 8 bases between them. The CDR3 spans 12 residues.

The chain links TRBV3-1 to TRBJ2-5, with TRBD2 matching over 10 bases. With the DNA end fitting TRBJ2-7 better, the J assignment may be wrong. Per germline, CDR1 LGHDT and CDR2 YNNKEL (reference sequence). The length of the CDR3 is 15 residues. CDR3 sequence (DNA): TGTGCCAGCAGCCAACTAGCGGGGGCCCTCTACGAGCAGTACTTC. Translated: CASSQLAGALYEQYF.

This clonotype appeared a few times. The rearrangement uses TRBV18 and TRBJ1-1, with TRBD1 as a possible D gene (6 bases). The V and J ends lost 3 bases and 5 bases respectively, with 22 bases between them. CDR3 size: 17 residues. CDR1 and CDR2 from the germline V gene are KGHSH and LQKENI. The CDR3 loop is CASSPTPIRGRKTEAFF. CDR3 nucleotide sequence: TGTGCCAGCTCACCCACGCCGATCCGGGGGCGCAAGACTGAAGCTTTCTTT.

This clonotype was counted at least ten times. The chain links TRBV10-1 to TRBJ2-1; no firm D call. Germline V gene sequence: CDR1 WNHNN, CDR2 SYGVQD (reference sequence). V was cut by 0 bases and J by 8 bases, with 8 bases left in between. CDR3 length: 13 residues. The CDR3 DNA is TGCGCCAGCAGTGAGTCAGGGTCCGATGAGCAGTTCTTC. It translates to CASSESGSDEQFF.

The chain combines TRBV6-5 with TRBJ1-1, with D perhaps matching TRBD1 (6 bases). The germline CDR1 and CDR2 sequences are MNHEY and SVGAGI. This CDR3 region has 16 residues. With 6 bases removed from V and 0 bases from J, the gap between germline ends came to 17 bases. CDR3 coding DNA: TGTGCCAGCAGCCACCGTGTAGGGGGGGTGAACACTGAAGCTTTCTTT. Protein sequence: CASSHRVGGVNTEAFF.

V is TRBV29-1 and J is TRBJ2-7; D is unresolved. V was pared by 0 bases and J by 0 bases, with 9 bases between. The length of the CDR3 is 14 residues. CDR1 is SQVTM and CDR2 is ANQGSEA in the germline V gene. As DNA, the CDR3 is TGCAGCGTTGAAGATCAAGCCAGCTCCTACGAGCAGTACTTC. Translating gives CSVEDQASSYEQYF.

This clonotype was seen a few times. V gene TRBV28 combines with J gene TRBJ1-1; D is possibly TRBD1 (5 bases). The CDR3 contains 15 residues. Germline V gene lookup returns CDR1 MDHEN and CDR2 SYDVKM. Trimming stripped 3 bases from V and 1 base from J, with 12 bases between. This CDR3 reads CASSLDTRTNTEAFF. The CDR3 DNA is TGTGCCAGCAGTTTGGACACCAGAACGAACACTGAAGCTTTCTTT.